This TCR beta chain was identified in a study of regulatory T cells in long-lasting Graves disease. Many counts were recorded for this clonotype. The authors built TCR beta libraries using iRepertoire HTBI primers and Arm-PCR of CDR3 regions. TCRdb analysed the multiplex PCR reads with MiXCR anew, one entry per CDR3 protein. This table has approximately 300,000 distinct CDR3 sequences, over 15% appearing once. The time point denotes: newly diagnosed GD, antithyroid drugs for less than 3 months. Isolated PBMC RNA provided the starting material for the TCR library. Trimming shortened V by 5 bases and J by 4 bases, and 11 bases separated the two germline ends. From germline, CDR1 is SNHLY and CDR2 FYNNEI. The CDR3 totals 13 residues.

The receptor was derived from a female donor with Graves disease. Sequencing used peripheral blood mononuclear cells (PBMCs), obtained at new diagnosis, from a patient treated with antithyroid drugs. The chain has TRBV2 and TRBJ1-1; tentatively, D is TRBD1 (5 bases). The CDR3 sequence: CASSPGGGTEAFF. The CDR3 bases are TGTGCCAGCAGTCCGGGCGGGGGCACTGAAGCTTTCTTT.